The clone carrying this T cell receptor (beta chain) was recorded many times. Then a second PCR, running about 6 to 11 cycles, was carried out with a sample-barcoded 5' primer and a J-beta primer mix. TCRdb passed the 5' RACE reads through MiXCR, listing each CDR3 protein once. Among under 850,000 distinct CDR3 sequences, roughly 34% were seen once, and the ten largest hold around 13%. The CDR3 is made up of 14 amino acids. V was pared by 3 bases and J by 7 bases, with 13 bases between. CDR1 and CDR2 from the germline V gene are MNHEY and SMNVEV (reference sequence). This sample stems from a study of blood T cells in healthy people across ages.

The TCR sequence derives from a man aged 18 to 29 in good health. Sequencing input: blood. V and J are TRBV27 and TRBJ1-5, with D maybe TRBD1 (5 bases). The chain's CDR3 is CASSFARGRQPQHF. The DNA of the CDR3 is TGTGCCAGCAGTTTTGCCCGGGGACGGCAGCCCCAGCATTTT.